The text below deals with one T cell receptor beta chain. What this receptor recognizes is not known. It has no much larger one-base neighbor in the sample; base qualities were not kept. One collaborating source in Seattle enrolled patients while the patients were actively infected and followed the patients over time throughout the course of disease. Each collaborating institution followed its own protocols to collect whole blood in K2EDTA tubes. For TCRbeta analysis, collaborators shipped samples in one of three forms: frozen whole blood, isolated PBMCs, or DNA extracted from either of those sample types. The sample originates from a study of blood T cell repertoires in COVID-19 (dated by TCRdb to 2018 to 2021). Some background on the complete study: Samples from collaborators originated in the United States, Italy and Spain and spanned both the acute and convalescent phases of COVID-19. The samples were drawn from two sources: the first 160 participants of the ongoing ImmuneRACE study, and 1,254 subjects contributed by 6 global collaborators. Where available, HLA class I and class II types were obtained from metadata supplied by the sample provider rather than from assay-based typing. The repertoires were released in a freely available public database meant as a resource for research on the immune response to SARS-CoV-2. The material from the prospective study consisted of cDNA or gDNA derived from T cells, B-cell-depleted T cells, or PBMCs. Sample metadata almost always included a de-identified subject ID, COVID-19 status, age in years and sex. The dataset comprised deeply sampled blood TCRbeta repertoires from subjects exposed to, actively infected with, or recovered from COVID-19.

TCRbeta CDR3 regions were amplified from genomic DNA by means of the immunoSEQ Assay, a bias-controlled multiplex PCR. The authors' analysis ran thus. Within the assay, amplification of reference gene primers was used to estimate how many nucleated cells each sample contained. To quantify the absolute abundance of each unique TCRbeta CDR3 rearrangement, sequence reads were collapsed and filtered. For each sample, productive Simpson clonality was calculated as the square root of Simpson's diversity index across productive rearrangements. TCRdb provides this immuneACCESS table in a form limited to in-frame rearrangements. Some clones are lacking; in checked studies, under half of them reflect an unresolved V gene, and why the rest are absent is not known. That table is the source of V, J and clone size, and D and trimming were worked out from the DNA. The sample data list around 270,000 clones, and roughly 84% of these were observed just once. More than 15% of the sample comes from the top ten.

Study-wide conclusions, independent of this receptor: The quantity of clinical and demographic metadata differed by source and by participant and was supplied without curation.

The CDR3 sequence holds 13 residues, the cysteine and phenylalanine included. Just CDR3 DNA is preserved here, 39 bases in frame from base 1. Trimming takes 5 bases from V and 5 bases from J, and the germline ends sit 9 bases apart. According to the germline V gene, CDR1 reads SGHTA and CDR2 reads FQGNSA. The sequence was collected from a person aged 65 to 85 with COVID-19, enrolled during active disease. The material sequenced was peripheral blood. The rearrangement joined TRBV7-2 to TRBJ2-2; tentative D gene TRBD2, with 6 bases matching. The sequenced DNA: TGTGCCAGCAGCGCGGGACTTACCGGGGAGCTGTTTTTT. Its translation reads: CASSAGLTGELFF.